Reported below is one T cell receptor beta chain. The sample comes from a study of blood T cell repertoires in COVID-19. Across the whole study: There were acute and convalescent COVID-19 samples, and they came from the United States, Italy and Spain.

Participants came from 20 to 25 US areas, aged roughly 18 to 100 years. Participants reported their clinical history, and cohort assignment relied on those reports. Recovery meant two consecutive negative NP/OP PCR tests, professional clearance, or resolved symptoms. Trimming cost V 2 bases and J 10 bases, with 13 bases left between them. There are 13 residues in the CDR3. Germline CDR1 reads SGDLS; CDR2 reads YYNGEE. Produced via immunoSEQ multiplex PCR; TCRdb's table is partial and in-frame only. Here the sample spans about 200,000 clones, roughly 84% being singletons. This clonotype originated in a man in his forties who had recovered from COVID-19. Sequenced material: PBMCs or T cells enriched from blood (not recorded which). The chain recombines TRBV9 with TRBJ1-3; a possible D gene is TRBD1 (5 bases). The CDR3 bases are TGTGCCAGCAGCGTTGGGAGGGACTGGACCATATATTTT. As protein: CASSVGRDWTIYF. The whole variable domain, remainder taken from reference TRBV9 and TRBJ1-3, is DSGVTQTPKHLITATGQRVTLRCSPRSGDLSVYWYQQSLDQGLQFLIQYYNGEERAKGNILERFSAQQFPDLHSELNLSSLELGDSALYFCASSVGRDWTIYFGEGSWLTVV.